This TCR beta chain was documented in a study of post-analysis software for immune sequencing data. Unmatched junction bases numbered 9, after V lost 0 bases and J lost 11 bases. The germline gives CDR1 SQVTM, CDR2 ANQGSEA. The length of the CDR3 is 13 residues. Details on this clonotype: The antigen remains undetermined.

Unique molecular identifiers featured in each of the TCR beta cDNA libraries. Some 500,000 cDNA molecules were recovered from an input of roughly 0.95 to 11 million T cells. One entry per CDR3 protein, called by TCRdb with MiXCR from the PCR reads. The data contain hundreds of thousands of distinct CDR3 sequences, about 57% of them singletons. Study findings and constraints: TRBV segments more frequent in patients than in controls numbered about 5 and included TRBV5-6, TRBV5-1 and TRBV20-1.

The sequencing sample was made of blood. The receptor was isolated from a girl under 18 with multiple sclerosis. The chain couples TRBV29-1 to TRBJ1-1, with 7 bases identical to TRBD1. The CDR3 region has the DNA TGCAGCGTTGAAGATCAAAAGGGGGCGCGGGCTTTCTTT. The encoded protein is CSVEDQKGARAFF.